The next 2 T cell receptor beta chains were all read from a single sample in a study of T cells after yellow fever vaccination. TCRdb analysed the 5' RACE reads with MiXCR anew, one entry per CDR3 protein. The sample has about 430,000 distinct CDR3 sequences, around 19% seen once; the top ten hold about a sixth. The source material was PBMCs, sampled before the yellow fever booster vaccination. Every receptor here comes from a man in his late teens or twenties who received the YFV17D yellow fever vaccine.

V is TRBV10-3 and J is TRBJ2-5; no firm D call. CDR1 is ENHRY and CDR2 is SYGVKD in the germline V gene. There are 15 residues in the CDR3. Deletions cut 3 bases from V and 1 base from J, with 12 bases between. The CDR3 nucleotides are TGTGCCATCAGTGAAACTACTCGAGCCCAAGAGACCCAGTACTTC. Residues: CAISETTRAQETQYF.

This clonotype occurred a few times. This chain joins TRBV6-2 or TRBV6-3 and TRBJ2-1; TRBD2 is a possible D gene (5 bases). The CDR3 is made up of 12 amino acids. V lost 3 bases and J lost 15, with 15 bases in between. Germline-derived CDR1 and CDR2 are MNHEY and SVGEGT. CDR3: CASSYAPASPFF. CDR3 nucleotide sequence: TGTGCCAGCAGTTATGCTCCGGCTAGCCCGTTCTTC.